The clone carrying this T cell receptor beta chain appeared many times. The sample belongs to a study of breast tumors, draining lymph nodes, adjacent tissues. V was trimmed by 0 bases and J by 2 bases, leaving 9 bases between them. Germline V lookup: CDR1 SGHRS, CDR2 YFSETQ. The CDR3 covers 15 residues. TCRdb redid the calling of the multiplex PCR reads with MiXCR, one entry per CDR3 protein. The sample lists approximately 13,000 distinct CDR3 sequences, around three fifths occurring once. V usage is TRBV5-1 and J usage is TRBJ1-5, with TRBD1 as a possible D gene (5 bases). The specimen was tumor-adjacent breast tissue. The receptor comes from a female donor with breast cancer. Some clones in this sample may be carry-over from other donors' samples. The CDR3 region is CASSLGQGRNQPQHF. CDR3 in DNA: TGCGCCAGCAGCTTGGGCCAGGGACGCAATCAGCCCCAGCATTTT.